The clone carrying this TCR beta chain occurred a few times. Antigen specificity is unknown. Primers included in the PCR were 60 Vbeta and 13 Jbeta primers. The assay was immunoSEQ multiplex PCR, and TCRdb's table has in-frame clones only and misses some. The sample holds some 140,000 clones, under 80% seen once. V shed 3 bases and J shed 5 bases, with 16 bases lying between them. Looked up from germline, CDR1 is MGHRA and CDR2 is YSYEKL. This CDR3 comprises 15 residues. These data come from a study of cytomegalovirus exposure and HLA in healthy donors. General observations from the study: Fewer N-insertions (relative to the roughly 630-donor mean) were reportedly seen in an Asian-associated ancestry cluster in a later analysis. Through in vitro validation, three CMV-associated chains were shown to be specific for CMV antigens.

The sequencing sample was made of PBMCs. This sequence originates from a man younger than 35 in good health and CMV-seropositive. The chain uses TRBV4-1 and TRBJ2-5, with TRBD2 as a possible D gene (6 bases). In DNA form, the CDR3 reads TGCGCCAGCAGCCATTCCGGGACTGCGGGGGAGACCCAGTACTTC. This translates into CASSHSGTAGETQYF.